Below are 7 T cell receptor beta chains sequenced from a single sample in a study of CD8+ T cells in alopecia areata. The treatment is: oral pan-JAK inhibitor, 5-10 mg twice daily. Reverse transcribed after extraction, RNA yielded cDNA as the sequencing template. The data were produced by immunoSEQ multiplex PCR, yet TCRdb's version contains in-frame clones alone and is incomplete. The sample records approximately 150,000 clones, 58% being singletons. The input for sequencing was CD4+ T cells sorted from blood, taken between weeks 55 and 65, from a patient treated with tofacitinib. The receptors originated from a human donor with alopecia areata.

V and J are TRBV7-9 and TRBJ2-5; TRBD2 matches 9 bases. Germline values: CDR1 SEHNR, CDR2 FQNEAQ (reference sequence). This CDR3 is 15 amino acids long. V gave up 5 bases and J gave up 4 bases; unmatched junction bases: 8. The CDR3 region is CASSLGRAGGETQYF. The DNA of the CDR3 is TGTGCCAGCAGCCTCGGGAGAGCGGGAGGAGAGACCCAGTACTTC.

The CDR3 loop reads CASTVTRDQPQHF. The CDR3 region has the DNA TGTGCCAGCACGGTTACCAGGGATCAGCCCCAGCATTTT. The genes are TRBV2 and TRBJ1-5; TRBD1 might be the D (5 bases). V was cut by 7 bases and J by 5 bases, with 12 bases left in between. CDR3 length: 13 amino acids. Germline loops: CDR1 SNHLY, CDR2 FYNNEI.

The sample holds a few counts of this clone. The chain is built from TRBV7-8 and TRBJ2-4; the D gene is possibly TRBD1 (6 bases). The ends were cut back, 1 base at V and 6 bases at J, with 10 bases in the middle. CDR1 is SGHVS, CDR2 FQNEAQ, per germline. This CDR3 is built from 14 residues. The CDR3 nucleotides are TGTGCCAGCAGCTTAGTTGCCAGGGGAAACATTCAGTACTTC. As protein: CASSLVARGNIQYF.

The J gene is TRBJ1-6, the V gene TRBV4-1, with unresolved D. CDR1 and CDR2 (germline): MGHRA, YSYEKL. This CDR3 is built from 16 residues. Trimming stripped 0 bases from V and 3 bases from J, with 9 bases between. The CDR3 spells CASSQDSDLYNSPLHF. CDR3 in DNA: TGCGCCAGCAGCCAAGACTCCGACCTCTATAATTCACCCCTCCACTTT.

The V call is TRBV5-1, the J call TRBJ1-1, with 7 nucleotides matching TRBD1. CDR3 length: 13 residues. Germline V lookup: CDR1 SGHRS, CDR2 YFSETQ. J was trimmed by 5 bases and V by 2 bases; bases with no gene match: 3. CDR3 amino acids: CASSFTGETEAFF. The CDR3 DNA sequence: TGCGCCAGCAGCTTTACAGGGGAGACTGAAGCTTTCTTT.

CDR3: CASSVESTGELFF. CDR3 sequence (DNA): TGTGCCAGCAGCGTAGAGTCCACCGGGGAGCTGTTTTTT. This chain joins TRBV9 and TRBJ2-2; D is unresolved. CDR1 and CDR2 (germline): SGDLS, YYNGEE. Trimming removed 0 bases from V and 4 bases from J, with 4 bases in between. CDR3 length: 13 residues.

The chain couples TRBV7-9 to TRBJ1-2; D not resolved. V was trimmed by 3 bases and J by 6 bases, leaving 11 bases between them. CDR1 SEHNR and CDR2 FQNEAQ come from the germline V gene (reference sequence). CDR3 length: 13 residues. This CDR3 reads CASSLSVVDGYTF. The CDR3 DNA is TGTGCCAGCAGCTTGTCAGTCGTCGATGGCTACACCTTC.